These 3 T cell receptor beta chains originate from one sample sequenced in a study of T cells in localized non-small cell lung cancer. Assay used: immunoSEQ multiplex PCR; TCRdb lists only in-frame clones, some missing. The data contain over 65,000 clones, approximately 84% of them singletons. The sequences come from peripheral blood, collected before any cancer treatment. The receptors stem from a female donor older than 55 with stage I lung adenocarcinoma.

The CDR3 loop reads CASSLEVVETQYF. The CDR3 region has the DNA TGTGCCAGCAGCTTGGAGGTGGTAGAGACCCAGTACTTC. The J gene is TRBJ2-5, the V gene TRBV5-5, with D unresolved. CDR1 and CDR2 from the germline V gene are SGHKS and YYEKEE (reference sequence). The CDR3 length is 13 residues. The V gene lost 0 bases and the J gene lost 4 bases, with 7 bases spanning the gap. Full variable domain (outside the CDR3, taken from reference TRBV5-5 and TRBJ2-5): DAGVTQSPTHLIKTRGQQVTLRCSPISGHKSVSWYQQVLGQGPQFIFQYYEKEERGRGNFPDRFSARQFPNYSSELNVNALLLGDSALYLCASSLEVVETQYFGPGTRLLVL.

CDR3: CASSVVTGFTEQFF. The CDR3 nucleotides are TGTGCCAGCAGCGTAGTGACAGGGTTTACTGAGCAGTTCTTC. The V call is TRBV9, the J call TRBJ2-1; 7 bases are a match to TRBD1. The CDR3 covers 14 residues. Germline V gives CDR1 SGDLS, CDR2 YYNGEE. The V segment lost 0 bases and the J segment 9 bases; nucleotides outside the gene matches: 6.

The chain recombines TRBV5-1 with TRBJ1-2, with 8 nucleotides matching TRBD1. CDR3 length equals 14 residues. V was pared by 4 bases and J by 3 bases, with 5 bases of the junction left unmatched. The germline V gene encodes CDR1 SGHRS and CDR2 YFSETQ. For the CDR3, the DNA is TGCGCCAGCAGCACCGGACAGGGAGACTATGGCTACACCTTC. Translation gives CASSTGQGDYGYTF.